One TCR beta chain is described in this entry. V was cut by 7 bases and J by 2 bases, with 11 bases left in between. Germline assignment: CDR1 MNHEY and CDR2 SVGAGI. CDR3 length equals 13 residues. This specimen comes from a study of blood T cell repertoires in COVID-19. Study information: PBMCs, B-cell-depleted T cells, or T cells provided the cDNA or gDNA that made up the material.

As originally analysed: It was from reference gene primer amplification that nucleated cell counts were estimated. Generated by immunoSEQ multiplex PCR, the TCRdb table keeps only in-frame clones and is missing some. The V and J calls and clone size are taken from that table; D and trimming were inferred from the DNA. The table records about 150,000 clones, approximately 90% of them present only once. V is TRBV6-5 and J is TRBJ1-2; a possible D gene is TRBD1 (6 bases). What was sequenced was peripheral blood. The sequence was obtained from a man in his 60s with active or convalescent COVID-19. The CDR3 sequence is CASTLDRNYGYTF. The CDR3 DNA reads TGTGCCAGCACCTTGGACAGAAACTATGGCTACACCTTC.